This passage covers 14 T cell receptor beta chains from one sample sequenced in a study of T cells in Graves' hyperthyroidism and ophthalmopathy. What was amplified from RNA transcripts were TCR beta CDR3 regions. The HTBI primer set drove a first-round RT-PCR of the TCR CDR3. TCRdb reprocessed the multiplex PCR reads via MiXCR and lists one record per CDR3 protein. The table lists 600,000 to 650,000 distinct CDR3 sequences, roughly 16% of them singletons, with approximately 3.8% in the top ten. Sequences were obtained from blood. These receptors all come from a woman between 25 and 40 years old with Graves' hyperthyroidism.

Comment on this clonotype: One end of the junction fails to match germline, which may point to a read error. The chain employs TRBV7-9 and TRBJ1-2; 7 nucleotides match TRBD1. The length of the CDR3 is 14 residues. The germline CDR1 and CDR2 sequences are SEHNR and FQNEAQ (reference sequence). The CDR3 DNA sequence: TGTGCCAGCAGTTTAGCTCAGGGGGTCGATGGCTACACCTTC. It specifies CASSLAQGVDGYTF.

This clonotype has ten or more counts. The chain links TRBV5-6 to TRBJ2-1; TRBD2 matches at 12 bases. The V and J ends lost 5 bases and 9 bases, in that order; junction bases with no gene match: 9. This CDR3 is built from 15 residues. Per the germline V gene, CDR1 is SGHDT and CDR2 is YYEEEE. The CDR3 loop reads CASRLGRLAGVEQFF. The CDR3 DNA reads TGTGCCAGCAGGTTAGGGCGACTAGCGGGAGTTGAGCAGTTCTTC.

In this sample, this clonotype turned up many times. The chain has TRBV7-9 and TRBJ2-5; 8 nucleotides match TRBD1. This CDR3 is 14 amino acids long. V was clipped by 5 bases and J by 10 bases; unmatched bases: 12. CDR1 SEHNR and CDR2 FQNEAQ come from the germline V gene (reference sequence). CDR3 DNA sequence: TGTGCCAGCAGCCGAGGGACAGGCCATAGGGACCAGTACTTC. Protein sequence: CASSRGTGHRDQYF.

The V call is TRBV24-1, the J call TRBJ1-5, with D maybe TRBD1 (6 bases). The V gene's germline CDR1 is KGHDR and CDR2 SFDVKD. Trimming cost V 4 bases and J 2 bases, with 11 bases left between them. The CDR3 contains 15 residues. In DNA, the CDR3 is TGTGCCACCAGTGAGCGGGGGGGCGGCAATCAGCCCCAGCATTTT. Translated: CATSERGGGNQPQHF.

This clonotype was detected only a few times. The chain recombines TRBV5-1 with TRBJ2-1; 13 bases map to TRBD2. The CDR3 extends over 16 amino acids. Germline V CDR1 and CDR2: SGHRS, YFSETQ. Trimming removed 3 bases from V and 8 bases from J; junction bases left unmatched: 8. This CDR3 reads CASSWGTSGTFYEQFF. CDR3 coding DNA: TGCGCCAGCAGCTGGGGGACTAGCGGGACCTTCTATGAGCAGTTCTTC.

This clonotype showed up just a few times. The V gene is TRBV7-8, the J gene TRBJ2-7, with a possible D match to TRBD1 (5 bases). This CDR3 has 13 amino acids. The ends were cut back, 5 bases at V and 9 bases at J, with 17 bases in the middle. The germline gives CDR1 SGHVS, CDR2 FQNEAQ. In nucleotides, the CDR3 is TGTGCCAGCAGCGATCGACAGCTAGACCGGCAGTACTTC. This encodes CASSDRQLDRQYF.

The CDR3 DNA follows: TGCAGCGTGGCAGACAGGGTTGGCGAAAAACTGTTTTTT. Protein: CSVADRVGEKLFF. This chain joins TRBV29-1 and TRBJ1-4; 7 positions match TRBD1. With 6 bases clipped from V and 8 bases from J, the junction kept 9 bases outside the gene matches. The germline V gene has CDR1 SQVTM and CDR2 ANQGSEA. There are 13 residues in the CDR3.

This clonotype was picked up many times. The chain is built from TRBV5-1 and TRBJ1-1; 7 bases fit TRBD1. The germline V gene encodes CDR1 SGHRS and CDR2 YFSETQ. J was trimmed by 10 bases and V by 4 bases; bases with no gene match: 13. The CDR3 length is 14 residues. CDR3 in DNA: TGCGCCAGCAGCGGGGACAGTACCTCGGGGGGAGCTTTCTTT. This gives the protein CASSGDSTSGGAFF.

This clonotype appeared many times. The chain employs TRBV30 and TRBJ2-7; D could derive from TRBD1 or TRBD2 (5 bases each). Trimming took 2 bases from V and 9 from J, leaving 17 bases between them. This CDR3 region has 13 residues. Germline V gives CDR1 GTSNPN, CDR2 SVGIG (reference sequence). CDR3: CAWSIGSLGVQYF. CDR3 nucleotides: TGTGCCTGGAGTATAGGGTCCTTGGGGGTGCAGTACTTC.

With regard to this clonotype: A much larger clone lies a single base off, so this may be a read error. V gene TRBV3-1 combines with J gene TRBJ2-1; 7 bases line up with TRBD2. From germline, CDR1 is LGHDT and CDR2 YNNKEL (reference sequence). The CDR3 is 12 residues long. The chain's CDR3 is CANSQSGTKQFF. The CDR3 DNA follows: TGTGCCAACAGCCAAAGCGGGACTAAGCAGTTCTTC.

This clonotype was counted many times. The chain links TRBV27 to TRBJ2-3; no clear D gene. The length of the CDR3 is 17 residues. Trimming took off 2 bases at V and 4 bases at J, with 19 bases between the two ends. Germline CDR1 and CDR2: MNHEY and SMNVEV (reference sequence). CDR3 sequence: CASSLRSATIRPDTQYF. The DNA of the CDR3 is TGTGCCAGCAGTTTACGGTCAGCGACGATCCGTCCAGATACGCAGTATTTT.

This clonotype has ten or more counts. The chain carries TRBV3-1 and TRBJ2-5, with 8 bases aligning to TRBD2. V trimming: 4 bases; J trimming: 4 bases; junction bases outside the gene matches: 8. CDR1 is LGHDT and CDR2 is YNNKEL in the germline V gene (reference sequence). The CDR3 loop spans 15 amino acids. The CDR3 bases are TGTGCCAGCAGCCGCCGGGGACTAGAACCAGAGACCCAGTACTTC. Amino acids: CASSRRGLEPETQYF.

This clonotype occurred many times. The genes are TRBV9 and TRBJ2-7; TRBD2 aligns across 9 bases. The CDR3 is 15 residues long. V was pared by 4 bases and J by 6 bases, with 11 bases of the junction left unmatched. Germline V gene lookup returns CDR1 SGDLS and CDR2 YYNGEE. The DNA of the CDR3 is TGTGCCAGCAGCACTAGAAGCGGGAGGTTCGGCGAGCAGTACTTC. It codes for CASSTRSGRFGEQYF.

This clonotype was observed at least ten times. The rearrangement links TRBV20-1 to TRBJ2-1; D uncertain. This CDR3 region has 12 residues. Trimming took off 2 bases at V and 10 bases at J, with 12 bases between the two ends. In germline, CDR1 is DFQATT, CDR2 SNEGSKA (reference sequence). CDR3 protein: CSARFSAVEQFF. CDR3 DNA sequence: TGCAGTGCTAGATTCAGTGCCGTCGAGCAGTTCTTC.